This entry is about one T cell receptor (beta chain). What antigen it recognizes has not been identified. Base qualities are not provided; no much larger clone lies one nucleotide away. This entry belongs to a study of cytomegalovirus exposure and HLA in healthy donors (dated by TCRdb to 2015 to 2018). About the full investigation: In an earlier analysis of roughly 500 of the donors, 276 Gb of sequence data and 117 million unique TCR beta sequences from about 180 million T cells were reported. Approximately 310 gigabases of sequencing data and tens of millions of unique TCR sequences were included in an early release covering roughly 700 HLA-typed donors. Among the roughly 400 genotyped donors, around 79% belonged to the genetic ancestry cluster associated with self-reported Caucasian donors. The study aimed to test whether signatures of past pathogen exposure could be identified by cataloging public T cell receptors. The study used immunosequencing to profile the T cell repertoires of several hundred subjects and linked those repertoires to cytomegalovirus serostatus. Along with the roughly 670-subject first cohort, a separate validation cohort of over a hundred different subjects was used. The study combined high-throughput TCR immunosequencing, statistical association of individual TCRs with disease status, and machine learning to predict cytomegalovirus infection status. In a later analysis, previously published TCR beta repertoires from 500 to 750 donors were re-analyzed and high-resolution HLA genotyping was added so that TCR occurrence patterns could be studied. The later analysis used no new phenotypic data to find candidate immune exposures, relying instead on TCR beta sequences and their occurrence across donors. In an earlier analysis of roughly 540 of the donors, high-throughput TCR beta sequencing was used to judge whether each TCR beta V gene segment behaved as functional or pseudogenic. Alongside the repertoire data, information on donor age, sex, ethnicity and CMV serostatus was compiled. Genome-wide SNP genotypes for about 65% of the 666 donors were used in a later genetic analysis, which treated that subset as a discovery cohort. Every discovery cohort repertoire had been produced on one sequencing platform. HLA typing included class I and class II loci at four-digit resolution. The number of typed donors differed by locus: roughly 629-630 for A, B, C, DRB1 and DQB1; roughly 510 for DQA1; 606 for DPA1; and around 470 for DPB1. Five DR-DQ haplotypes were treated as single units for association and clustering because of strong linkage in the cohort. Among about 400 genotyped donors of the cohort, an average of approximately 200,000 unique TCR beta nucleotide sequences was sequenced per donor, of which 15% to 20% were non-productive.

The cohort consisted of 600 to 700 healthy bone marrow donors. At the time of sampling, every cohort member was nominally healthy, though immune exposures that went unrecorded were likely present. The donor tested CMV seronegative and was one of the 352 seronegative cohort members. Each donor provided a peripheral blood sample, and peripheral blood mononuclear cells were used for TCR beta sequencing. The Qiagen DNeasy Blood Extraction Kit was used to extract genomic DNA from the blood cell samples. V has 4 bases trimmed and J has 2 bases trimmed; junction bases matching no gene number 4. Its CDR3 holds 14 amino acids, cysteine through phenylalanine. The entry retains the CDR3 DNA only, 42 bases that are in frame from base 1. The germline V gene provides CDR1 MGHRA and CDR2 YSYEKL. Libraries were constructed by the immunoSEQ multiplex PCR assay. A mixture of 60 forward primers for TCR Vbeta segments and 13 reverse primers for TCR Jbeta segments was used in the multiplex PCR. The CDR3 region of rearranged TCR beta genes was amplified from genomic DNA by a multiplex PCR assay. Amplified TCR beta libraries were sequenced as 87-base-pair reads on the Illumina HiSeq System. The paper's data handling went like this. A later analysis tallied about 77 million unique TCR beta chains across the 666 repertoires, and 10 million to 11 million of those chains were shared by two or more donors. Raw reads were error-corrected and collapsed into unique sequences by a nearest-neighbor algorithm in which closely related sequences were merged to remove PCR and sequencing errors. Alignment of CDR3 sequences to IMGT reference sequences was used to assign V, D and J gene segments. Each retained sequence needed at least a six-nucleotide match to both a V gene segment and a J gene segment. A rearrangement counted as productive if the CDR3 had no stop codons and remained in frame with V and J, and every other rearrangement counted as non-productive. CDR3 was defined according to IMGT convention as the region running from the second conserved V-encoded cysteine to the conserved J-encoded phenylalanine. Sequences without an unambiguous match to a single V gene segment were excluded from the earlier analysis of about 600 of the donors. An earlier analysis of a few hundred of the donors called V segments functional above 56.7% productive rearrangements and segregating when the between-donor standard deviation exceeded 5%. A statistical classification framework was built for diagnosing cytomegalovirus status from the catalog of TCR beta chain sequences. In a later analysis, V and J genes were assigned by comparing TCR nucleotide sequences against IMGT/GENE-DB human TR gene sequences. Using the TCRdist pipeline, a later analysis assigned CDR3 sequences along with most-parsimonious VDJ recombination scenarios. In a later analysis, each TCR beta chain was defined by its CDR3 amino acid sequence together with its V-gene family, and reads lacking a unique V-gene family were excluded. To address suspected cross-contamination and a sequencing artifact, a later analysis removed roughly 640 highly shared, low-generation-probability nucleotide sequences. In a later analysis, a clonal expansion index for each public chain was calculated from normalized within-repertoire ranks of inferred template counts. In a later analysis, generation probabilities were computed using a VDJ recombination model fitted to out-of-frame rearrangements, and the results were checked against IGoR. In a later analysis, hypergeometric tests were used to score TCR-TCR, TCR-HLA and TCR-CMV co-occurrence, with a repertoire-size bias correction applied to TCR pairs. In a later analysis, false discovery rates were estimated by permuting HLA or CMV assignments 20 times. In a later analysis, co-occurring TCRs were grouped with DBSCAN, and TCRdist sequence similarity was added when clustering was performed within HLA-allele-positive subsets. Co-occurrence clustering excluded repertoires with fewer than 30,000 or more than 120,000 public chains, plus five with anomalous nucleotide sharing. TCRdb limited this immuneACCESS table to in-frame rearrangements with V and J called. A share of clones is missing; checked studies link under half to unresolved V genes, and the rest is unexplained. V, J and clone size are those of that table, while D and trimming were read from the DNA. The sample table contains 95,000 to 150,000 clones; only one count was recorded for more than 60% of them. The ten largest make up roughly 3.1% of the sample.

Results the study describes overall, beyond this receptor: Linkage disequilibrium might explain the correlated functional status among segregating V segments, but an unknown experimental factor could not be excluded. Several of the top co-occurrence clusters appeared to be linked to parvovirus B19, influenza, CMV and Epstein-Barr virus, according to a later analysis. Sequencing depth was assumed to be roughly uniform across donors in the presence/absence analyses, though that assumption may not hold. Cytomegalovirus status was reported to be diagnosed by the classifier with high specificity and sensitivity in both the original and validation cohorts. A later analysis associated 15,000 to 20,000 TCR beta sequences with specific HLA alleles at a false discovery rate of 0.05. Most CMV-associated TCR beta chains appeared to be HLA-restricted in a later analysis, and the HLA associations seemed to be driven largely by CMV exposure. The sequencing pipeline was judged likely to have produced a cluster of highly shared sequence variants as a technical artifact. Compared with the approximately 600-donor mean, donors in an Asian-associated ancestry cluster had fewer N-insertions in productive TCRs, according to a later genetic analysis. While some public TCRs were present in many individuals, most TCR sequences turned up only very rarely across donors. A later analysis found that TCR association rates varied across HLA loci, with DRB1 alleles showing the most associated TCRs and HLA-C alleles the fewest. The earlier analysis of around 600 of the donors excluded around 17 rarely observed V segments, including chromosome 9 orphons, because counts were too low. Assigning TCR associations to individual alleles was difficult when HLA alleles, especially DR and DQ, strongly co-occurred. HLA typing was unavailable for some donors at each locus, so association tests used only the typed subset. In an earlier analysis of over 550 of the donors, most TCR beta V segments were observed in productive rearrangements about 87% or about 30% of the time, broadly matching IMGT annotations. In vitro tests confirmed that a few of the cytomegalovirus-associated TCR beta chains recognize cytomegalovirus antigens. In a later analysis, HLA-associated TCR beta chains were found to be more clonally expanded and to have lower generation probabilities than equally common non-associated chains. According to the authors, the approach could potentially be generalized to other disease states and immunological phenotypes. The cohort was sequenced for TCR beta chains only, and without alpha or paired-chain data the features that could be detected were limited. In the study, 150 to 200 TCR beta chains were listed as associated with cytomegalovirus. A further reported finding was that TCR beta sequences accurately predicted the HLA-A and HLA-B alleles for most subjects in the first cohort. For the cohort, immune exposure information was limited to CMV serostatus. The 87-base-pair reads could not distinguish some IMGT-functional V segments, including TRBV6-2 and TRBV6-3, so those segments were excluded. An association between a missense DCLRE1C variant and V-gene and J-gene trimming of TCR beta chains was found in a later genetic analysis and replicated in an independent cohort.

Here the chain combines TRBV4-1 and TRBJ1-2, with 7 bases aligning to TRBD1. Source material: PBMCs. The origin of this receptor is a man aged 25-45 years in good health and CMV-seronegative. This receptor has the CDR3 CASSPQGGNYGYTF. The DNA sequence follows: TGCGCCAGCAGCCCGCAGGGGGGAAACTATGGCTACACCTTC.